The rows below give T cell receptor beta chains drawn from one sample of a study of CD8 T cells in ankylosing spondylitis. Using its own MiXCR run on the 5' RACE reads, TCRdb lists one record per CDR3 protein. The sample shows roughly 250,000 distinct CDR3 sequences, less than 10% of them seen only once. Sequencing was done on a sample of blood, either unsorted or a sorted T cell fraction (not recorded which). These receptors all come from a male donor with ankylosing spondylitis or in good health (not recorded which). CDR3s include the opening cysteine and the closing phenylalanine or tryptophan. The order of the fields is clone size, D gene, J gene, CDR3 length, V gene, CDR3 protein, CDR3 DNA. D genes are given only for firm matches. Size tells how often a clone was seen (once, few, many) or the class of an expanded clone, and some rows leave it out.

clone_size: few
d_call: NA
j_call: TRBJ2-7
cdr3_length: 13
v_call: TRBV11-2
cdr3_aa: CASSEDSSYEQYF
cdr3_nt: TGTGCCAGCAGCGAGGACAGCTCCTACGAGCAGTACTTC

clone_size: many
d_call: NA
j_call: TRBJ1-1
cdr3_length: 14
v_call: TRBV20-1
cdr3_aa: CSARDAGWYTEAFF
cdr3_nt: TGCAGTGCTAGAGACGCGGGCTGGTACACTGAAGCTTTCTTT

clone_size: NA
d_call: TRBD2
j_call: TRBJ2-3
cdr3_length: 16
v_call: TRBV7-2
cdr3_aa: CASSLTSGRPSDTQYF
cdr3_nt: TGTGCCAGCAGCTTAACTAGCGGGAGGCCGTCAGATACGCAGTATTTT

clone_size: many
d_call: NA
j_call: TRBJ1-1
cdr3_length: 15
v_call: TRBV10-3
cdr3_aa: CAISDQGLRGTEAFF
cdr3_nt: TGTGCCATCAGTGATCAGGGCCTTAGGGGCACTGAAGCTTTCTTT

clone_size: NA
d_call: NA
j_call: TRBJ1-6
cdr3_length: 13
v_call: TRBV30
cdr3_aa: CAWSGTYNSPLHF
cdr3_nt: TGTGCCTGGAGCGGCACATATAATTCACCCCTCCACTTT

clone_size: NA
d_call: TRBD2
j_call: TRBJ2-5
cdr3_length: 16
v_call: TRBV30
cdr3_aa: CAWSSELARGGETQYF
cdr3_nt: TGTGCCTGGAGCTCAGAACTAGCGCGGGGAGGCGAGACCCAGTACTTC

clone_size: NA
d_call: NA
j_call: TRBJ2-2
cdr3_length: 15
v_call: TRBV4-3
cdr3_aa: CASSQGGRLAGELFF
cdr3_nt: TGCGCCAGCAGCCAAGGGGGCAGGTTAGCCGGGGAGCTGTTTTTT

clone_size: many
d_call: NA
j_call: TRBJ2-5
cdr3_length: 12
v_call: TRBV7-2
cdr3_aa: CASSLARETQYF
cdr3_nt: TGTGCCAGCAGCTTAGCACGAGAGACCCAGTACTTC

clone_size: many
d_call: NA
j_call: TRBJ2-1
cdr3_length: 11
v_call: TRBV10-3
cdr3_aa: CAISGNDEQFF
cdr3_nt: TGTGCCATCAGCGGGAATGATGAGCAGTTCTTC

clone_size: few
d_call: TRBD1
j_call: TRBJ2-7
cdr3_length: 16
v_call: TRBV7-2
cdr3_aa: CASSLFPGQGRSEQYF
cdr3_nt: TGTGCCAGCAGCTTATTTCCCGGACAGGGGAGGAGCGAGCAGTACTTC

clone_size: many
d_call: TRBD2
j_call: TRBJ2-1
cdr3_length: 15
v_call: TRBV5-1
cdr3_aa: CASSLGLAGDNEQFF
cdr3_nt: TGCGCCAGCAGCTTGGGACTAGCGGGAGACAATGAGCAGTTCTTC

clone_size: NA
d_call: NA
j_call: TRBJ2-2
cdr3_length: 17
v_call: TRBV3-1
cdr3_aa: CASSQDLGRPRTGELFF
cdr3_nt: TGTGCCAGCAGCCAAGATTTAGGCAGACCGAGGACCGGGGAGCTGTTTTTT

clone_size: many
d_call: NA
j_call: TRBJ2-2
cdr3_length: 14
v_call: TRBV20-1
cdr3_aa: CSAARDRNTGELFF
cdr3_nt: TGCAGTGCCGCGCGGGACAGGAACACCGGGGAGCTGTTTTTT

clone_size: few
d_call: TRBD1
j_call: TRBJ1-1
cdr3_length: 13
v_call: TRBV4-1
cdr3_aa: CASSWDRDTEAFF
cdr3_nt: TGCGCCAGCAGCTGGGACAGGGACACTGAAGCTTTCTTT

clone_size: many
d_call: NA
j_call: TRBJ2-3
cdr3_length: 15
v_call: TRBV12-3/TRBV12-4
cdr3_aa: CASNPGRPHTDTQYF
cdr3_nt: TGTGCCAGCAATCCCGGACGGCCTCACACAGATACGCAGTATTTT

clone_size: many
d_call: TRBD2
j_call: TRBJ2-3
cdr3_length: 18
v_call: TRBV18
cdr3_aa: CASSRSLAGATSTDTQYF
cdr3_nt: TGTGCCAGCTCTCGCTCTCTAGCGGGGGCCACTAGCACAGATACGCAGTATTTT

clone_size: NA
d_call: TRBD2
j_call: TRBJ2-7
cdr3_length: 17
v_call: TRBV4-2
cdr3_aa: CASSQAIGLAGAYEQYF
cdr3_nt: TGTGCCAGCAGCCAAGCAATTGGACTAGCGGGAGCCTACGAGCAGTACTTC

clone_size: many
d_call: TRBD2
j_call: TRBJ2-7
cdr3_length: 18
v_call: TRBV5-1
cdr3_aa: CASSLEGRASGIPYEQYF
cdr3_nt: TGCGCCAGCAGCCTGGAAGGAAGGGCTAGCGGGATTCCTTACGAGCAGTACTTC

clone_size: many
d_call: NA
j_call: TRBJ2-2
cdr3_length: 14
v_call: TRBV29-1
cdr3_aa: CSAAVRRRTGELFF
cdr3_nt: TGCAGCGCCGCCGTCCGGAGACGCACCGGGGAGCTGTTTTTT

clone_size: NA
d_call: TRBD1
j_call: TRBJ2-7
cdr3_length: 13
v_call: TRBV20-1
cdr3_aa: CSALTGSSYEQYF
cdr3_nt: TGCAGTGCCTTGACAGGGAGCTCCTACGAGCAGTACTTC

clone_size: NA
d_call: TRBD1
j_call: TRBJ1-5
cdr3_length: 13
v_call: TRBV29-1
cdr3_aa: CSVEGTGGEPQHF
cdr3_nt: TGCAGCGTCGAAGGGACAGGGGGCGAGCCCCAGCATTTT

clone_size: NA
d_call: TRBD1
j_call: TRBJ2-7
cdr3_length: 16
v_call: TRBV20-1
cdr3_aa: CSASVGGTGNTYEQYF
cdr3_nt: TGCAGTGCTAGTGTCGGCGGGACAGGCAATACCTACGAGCAGTACTTC

clone_size: many
d_call: TRBD2
j_call: TRBJ2-3
cdr3_length: 18
v_call: TRBV3-1
cdr3_aa: CASSQDWGTSGSTDTQYF
cdr3_nt: TGTGCCAGCAGCCAAGATTGGGGGACTAGCGGGAGCACAGATACGCAGTATTTT

clone_size: many
d_call: NA
j_call: TRBJ2-2
cdr3_length: 15
v_call: TRBV12-3/TRBV12-4
cdr3_aa: CATAKGRIVAGELFF
cdr3_nt: TGTGCCACCGCCAAAGGGAGAATAGTGGCCGGGGAGCTGTTTTTT

clone_size: many
d_call: TRBD1
j_call: TRBJ1-1
cdr3_length: 15
v_call: TRBV12-3/TRBV12-4
cdr3_aa: CASSASQGANTEAFF
cdr3_nt: TGTGCCAGCAGTGCCTCACAGGGGGCCAACACTGAAGCTTTCTTT

clone_size: many
d_call: TRBD1
j_call: TRBJ1-1
cdr3_length: 15
v_call: TRBV7-6
cdr3_aa: CASSLVAGGGNEAFF
cdr3_nt: TGTGCCAGCAGCTTAGTAGCAGGGGGCGGGAATGAAGCTTTCTTT

clone_size: many
d_call: TRBD1
j_call: TRBJ2-3
cdr3_length: 15
v_call: TRBV20-1
cdr3_aa: CSARPVQGVGDTQYF
cdr3_nt: TGCAGTGCTCGCCCGGTTCAGGGGGTCGGAGATACGCAGTATTTT

clone_size: few
d_call: NA
j_call: TRBJ1-5
cdr3_length: 15
v_call: TRBV4-1
cdr3_aa: CASSPVRGAEQPQHF
cdr3_nt: TGCGCCAGCAGCCCAGTACGAGGGGCAGAGCAGCCCCAGCATTTT

clone_size: NA
d_call: NA
j_call: TRBJ2-7
cdr3_length: 15
v_call: TRBV20-1
cdr3_aa: CSAPRTGTRDYEQYF
cdr3_nt: TGCAGTGCACCACGAACCGGGACCCGAGATTACGAGCAGTACTTC

clone_size: few
d_call: NA
j_call: TRBJ1-5
cdr3_length: 16
v_call: TRBV7-2
cdr3_aa: CASSQQGLLSNQPQHF
cdr3_nt: TGTGCCAGCAGCCAACAGGGATTATTGAGCAATCAGCCCCAGCATTTT

clone_size: few
d_call: TRBD1
j_call: TRBJ1-1
cdr3_length: 12
v_call: TRBV20-1
cdr3_aa: CSAVPGQTVAFF
cdr3_nt: TGCAGTGCTGTACCGGGACAGACTGTAGCTTTCTTT

clone_size: few
d_call: TRBD2
j_call: TRBJ2-1
cdr3_length: 18
v_call: TRBV20-1
cdr3_aa: CSAPGTSGRAYSYNEQFF
cdr3_nt: TGCAGTGCCCCCGGGACTAGCGGGAGGGCATACTCCTACAATGAGCAGTTCTTC

clone_size: many
d_call: NA
j_call: TRBJ2-4
cdr3_length: 13
v_call: TRBV20-1
cdr3_aa: CSASGTDKNIQYF
cdr3_nt: TGCAGTGCTTCCGGGACCGACAAAAACATTCAGTACTTC

clone_size: NA
d_call: NA
j_call: TRBJ1-1
cdr3_length: 14
v_call: TRBV12-3/TRBV12-4
cdr3_aa: CASSSIRRGGEAFF
cdr3_nt: TGTGCCAGCAGTTCTATACGGAGAGGGGGAGAAGCTTTCTTT

clone_size: many
d_call: NA
j_call: TRBJ2-3
cdr3_length: 16
v_call: TRBV6-5
cdr3_aa: CASSYSGRMSTDTQYF
cdr3_nt: TGTGCCAGCAGTTACTCGGGACGGATGAGCACAGATACGCAGTATTTT

clone_size: NA
d_call: NA
j_call: TRBJ2-1
cdr3_length: 11
v_call: TRBV7-2
cdr3_aa: CASRTRAEQFF
cdr3_nt: TGTGCCAGCAGGACTAGGGCCGAGCAGTTCTTC

clone_size: many
d_call: NA
j_call: TRBJ1-5
cdr3_length: 12
v_call: TRBV10-3
cdr3_aa: CAIAGEGQPQHF
cdr3_nt: TGTGCCATCGCAGGGGAGGGTCAGCCCCAGCATTTT

clone_size: many
d_call: TRBD1
j_call: TRBJ2-2
cdr3_length: 16
v_call: TRBV7-6
cdr3_aa: CASSLYRGENTGELFF
cdr3_nt: TGTGCCAGCAGCTTATACAGGGGCGAGAACACCGGGGAGCTGTTTTTT

clone_size: NA
d_call: TRBD2
j_call: TRBJ2-7
cdr3_length: 17
v_call: TRBV4-1
cdr3_aa: CASSPWGSASGGYEQYF
cdr3_nt: TGCGCCAGCAGCCCATGGGGTTCAGCTAGCGGGGGCTACGAGCAGTACTTC

clone_size: many
d_call: NA
j_call: TRBJ2-7
cdr3_length: 14
v_call: TRBV6-5
cdr3_aa: CASSSTWTSYEQYF
cdr3_nt: TGTGCCAGCAGTTCGACATGGACTTCCTACGAGCAGTACTTC

clone_size: NA
d_call: NA
j_call: TRBJ1-1
cdr3_length: 14
v_call: TRBV3-1
cdr3_aa: CASTLTLGNTEAFF
cdr3_nt: TGTGCCAGCACCCTGACGCTTGGGAATACTGAAGCTTTCTTT

clone_size: many
d_call: NA
j_call: TRBJ2-1
cdr3_length: 14
v_call: TRBV12-3/TRBV12-4
cdr3_aa: CASSPFASYNEQFF
cdr3_nt: TGTGCCAGCAGTCCCTTTGCCTCCTACAATGAGCAGTTCTTC

clone_size: many
d_call: NA
j_call: TRBJ1-2
cdr3_length: 12
v_call: TRBV6-6
cdr3_aa: CATFSGGGGYTF
cdr3_nt: TGTGCCACCTTCTCTGGGGGCGGGGGCTACACCTTC

clone_size: few
d_call: TRBD1
j_call: TRBJ2-1
cdr3_length: 17
v_call: TRBV7-2
cdr3_aa: CASGSTGTGASYNEQFF
cdr3_nt: TGTGCCAGCGGTTCAACGGGGACAGGGGCCTCCTACAATGAGCAGTTCTTC

clone_size: few
d_call: NA
j_call: TRBJ1-2
cdr3_length: 15
v_call: TRBV6-5
cdr3_aa: CASSSRTAPYYGYTF
cdr3_nt: TGTGCCAGCAGTTCGCGGACAGCCCCTTACTATGGCTACACCTTC

clone_size: many
d_call: NA
j_call: TRBJ1-3
cdr3_length: 15
v_call: TRBV27
cdr3_aa: CASSSSRVDGNTIYF
cdr3_nt: TGTGCCAGCAGTTCCTCCAGGGTAGATGGAAACACCATATATTTT

clone_size: many
d_call: NA
j_call: TRBJ2-5
cdr3_length: 12
v_call: TRBV6-6
cdr3_aa: CASRLAGETQYF
cdr3_nt: TGTGCCAGCAGACTAGCTGGGGAGACCCAGTACTTC

clone_size: few
d_call: NA
j_call: TRBJ2-5
cdr3_length: 13
v_call: TRBV5-1
cdr3_aa: CASSLEQGRAQYF
cdr3_nt: TGCGCCAGCAGCTTGGAACAGGGGAGGGCCCAGTACTTC

clone_size: many
d_call: NA
j_call: TRBJ2-1
cdr3_length: 12
v_call: TRBV11-1
cdr3_aa: CASSSIRNEQFF
cdr3_nt: TGTGCCAGCAGCTCCATCCGGAATGAGCAGTTCTTC

clone_size: few
d_call: NA
j_call: TRBJ1-1
cdr3_length: 13
v_call: TRBV5-1
cdr3_aa: CASSFRQLGGAFF
cdr3_nt: TGCGCCAGCAGCTTTAGACAGCTTGGGGGAGCTTTCTTT

clone_size: many
d_call: NA
j_call: TRBJ2-2
cdr3_length: 17
v_call: TRBV7-2
cdr3_aa: CASRDDRKLRDTGELFF
cdr3_nt: TGTGCCAGCAGAGACGACAGGAAATTGAGGGATACCGGGGAGCTGTTTTTT

clone_size: many
d_call: TRBD2
j_call: TRBJ2-1
cdr3_length: 14
v_call: TRBV20-1
cdr3_aa: CSARTSGGAKEQFF
cdr3_nt: TGCAGTGCCAGGACTAGCGGGGGGGCCAAGGAGCAGTTCTTC

clone_size: many
d_call: NA
j_call: TRBJ2-1
cdr3_length: 13
v_call: TRBV14
cdr3_aa: CASSHLSYNEQFF
cdr3_nt: TGTGCCAGCAGCCACCTCTCCTACAATGAGCAGTTCTTC

clone_size: many
d_call: NA
j_call: TRBJ1-5
cdr3_length: 13
v_call: TRBV7-9
cdr3_aa: CASSWERDQPQHF
cdr3_nt: TGTGCCAGCTCGTGGGAGCGGGATCAGCCCCAGCATTTT

clone_size: few
d_call: TRBD1
j_call: TRBJ1-6
cdr3_length: 14
v_call: TRBV4-2
cdr3_aa: CASSSTGGYSPLHF
cdr3_nt: TGTGCCAGCAGCTCTACAGGGGGTTACTCACCCCTCCACTTT

clone_size: NA
d_call: TRBD1
j_call: TRBJ1-1
cdr3_length: 14
v_call: TRBV20-1
cdr3_aa: CSANRGTGNTEAFF
cdr3_nt: TGCAGTGCAAACCGGGGGACAGGAAACACTGAAGCTTTCTTT

clone_size: many
d_call: NA
j_call: TRBJ1-6
cdr3_length: 14
v_call: TRBV19
cdr3_aa: CASSMGGSDSPLHF
cdr3_nt: TGTGCCAGTAGTATGGGGGGATCTGATTCACCCCTCCACTTT

clone_size: many
d_call: NA
j_call: TRBJ2-4
cdr3_length: 16
v_call: TRBV6-1
cdr3_aa: CASSGGGRLAKNIQYF
cdr3_nt: TGTGCCAGCAGTGGGGGAGGAAGACTAGCCAAAAACATTCAGTACTTC

clone_size: many
d_call: NA
j_call: TRBJ2-1
cdr3_length: 14
v_call: TRBV5-6
cdr3_aa: CASRRDVSYNEQFF
cdr3_nt: TGTGCCAGCAGGAGGGACGTCTCCTACAATGAGCAGTTCTTC